This TCR beta chain is from a study of OX40 agonist ivuxolimab in advanced cancers. Study-wide context: Partial responses were achieved by three patients, one with hepatocellular carcinoma and two with cutaneous melanoma.

Germline V gene sequence: CDR1 SNHLY, CDR2 FYNNEI. The CDR3 is 13 amino acids. The germline V and J ends were trimmed by 8 bases and 4 bases, with 13 bases remaining between them. Method: immunoSEQ multiplex PCR; TCRdb's copy keeps in-frame clones and lacks some. Here the sample spans about 150,000 clones, roughly 92% being singletons. The chain couples TRBV2 to TRBJ2-3, with D tentatively TRBD2 (5 bases). This sample comprised CD4+ or CD8+ T cells sorted from blood, obtained in a trial of the OX40 agonist ivuxolimab. This receptor was obtained from an adult with an advanced solid tumor such as melanoma, head and neck, liver or kidney cancer. CDR3 coding DNA: TGTGCCAGCGGGAGAGACCCAGCAGATACGCAGTATTTT. Translating gives CASGRDPADTQYF.